This section outlines one T cell receptor beta chain sequence together with its context. No antigen is known for it. The germline V and J ends were trimmed by 6 bases and 3 bases, with 26 bases remaining between them. CDR1 is SGHNT and CDR2 is YENEEA in the germline V gene. The length of the CDR3 is 18 residues. Memory CD8 T cells were sorted as CD8+CD4-CD45RA-, any CCR7 status. Genomic DNA came from roughly 10,000 to 100,000 sorted cells per subset. Profiled with immunoSEQ multiplex PCR; TCRdb holds only in-frame clones, not every one. This table has 6,000 to 8,500 clones, 50% to 75% appearing once. This entry is derived from a study of CD39 and CD103 CD8 tumor-infiltrating T cells. General study results and limits: Top 30 DP CD8 TIL clonotypes covered roughly 50-90% of repertoire. DN TIL clonotypes largely overlapped peripheral memory CD8 repertoires, unlike DP.

The sample taken for sequencing was CD8+ T cells sorted from blood. Subset given: total memory CD8 T cells (CD45RA-CCR7+/-) from blood or uninvolved lymph node. The chain joins TRBV11-3 to TRBJ1-2, with D maybe TRBD1 (6 bases). This receptor was identified in a human donor with head and neck squamous cell carcinoma. In DNA form, the CDR3 reads TGTGCCAGCAGGGCCTCAAGGGGGGGCAGGGGAGAGCACTATGGCTACACCTTC. Translated: CASRASRGGRGEHYGYTF.